A single sample gave rise to the 31 T cell receptor beta chains below, sequenced in a study of post-analysis software for immune sequencing data. Points from the study as a whole: The five TRBV segments detected at higher frequency in patients than in controls included TRBV5-6, TRBV5-1 and TRBV20-1.

Sequencing libraries made from TCR beta cDNA carried unique molecular identifiers. MiXCR, applied by TCRdb to the PCR reads, yields one record per CDR3 protein. The table shows about 540,000 distinct CDR3 sequences, with less than 40% occurring only once. These receptors lack a known antigen. Sequencing used blood. The source of these receptors is a girl aged 2 to 17 with multiple sclerosis.

With regard to this clonotype: The junction departs from germline at one end; a sequencing error may be responsible. The V call is TRBV12-3 or TRBV12-4, the J call TRBJ2-3; 7 positions agree with TRBD1. The CDR3 sequence is 14 residues long. Written as DNA, the CDR3 is TGTGCCAGCAGTGGGGCCGGGACAGCAGATGCGCAGTATTTT. It specifies CASSGAGTADAQYF.

This clonotype showed up many times. The rearrangement links TRBV5-5 to TRBJ2-1; TRBD2 matches at 7 bases. CDR1 is SGHKS and CDR2 is YYEKEE in the germline V gene (reference sequence). The CDR3 extends over 15 amino acids. V shed 6 bases and J 0 bases; nucleotides not matched to a gene: 6. Written as DNA, the CDR3 is TGTGCCAGCATCCCTCAGCGGGGCTCCTACAATGAGCAGTTCTTC. Protein: CASIPQRGSYNEQFF.

This clonotype has only a few counts. The CDR3 region has the DNA TGTGCCATCAGTGAGCCCGACAGGGCGGGCGAGCAGTACTTC. It encodes CAISEPDRAGEQYF. V is TRBV10-3 and J is TRBJ2-7, with TRBD1 matching over 7 bases. The germline CDR1 and CDR2 sequences are ENHRY and SYGVKD. The CDR3 has 14 residues. J lost 6 bases, V lost 2 bases, and 7 bases had no gene match.

This clonotype has more than one count but fewer than ten. The chain recombines TRBV27 with TRBJ1-6; no firm D call. The CDR3 spans 12 residues. V shed 6 bases and J shed 8 bases, with 8 bases lying between them. The germline gives CDR1 MNHEY, CDR2 SMNVEV (reference sequence). The CDR3: CASREWDSPLHF. CDR3 DNA: TGTGCCAGCAGGGAGTGGGATTCACCCCTCCACTTT.

This sequence joins TRBV20-1 and TRBJ2-7, with D maybe TRBD2 (5 bases). The germline V and J ends were trimmed by 6 bases and 4 bases, with 13 bases remaining between them. Looked up from germline, CDR1 is DFQATT and CDR2 is SNEGSKA (reference sequence). This CDR3 is built from 12 residues. CDR3 sequence (DNA): TGCAGTGCCGTGGCTGGGGAGTACGAGCAGTACTTC. Its protein product is CSAVAGEYEQYF.

The chain has TRBV20-1 and TRBJ2-1; 10 nucleotides agree with TRBD2. Germline V gives CDR1 DFQATT, CDR2 SNEGSKA (reference sequence). The CDR3 totals 17 residues. J gave up 3 bases and V 0 bases, and 8 bases lay outside the gene matches. CDR3 residues: CSARERLAGTYYNEQFF. CDR3 bases: TGCAGTGCTAGAGAAAGACTAGCGGGTACCTACTACAATGAGCAGTTCTTC.

Only a few counts were recorded for this clonotype. CDR3 sequence: CASSLGTPEQYF. The CDR3 DNA reads as TGTGCCAGCAGCTTAGGCACACCCGAGCAGTACTTC. The V and J genes are TRBV7-2 and TRBJ2-7; D gene uncertain. Germline-derived CDR1 and CDR2 are SGHTA and FQGNSA. This CDR3 comprises 12 residues. V gave up 1 base and J gave up 6 bases, with 7 bases separating them.

This clonotype was counted a single time. The gene calls are TRBV6-2 or TRBV6-3 and TRBJ2-3; D remains ambiguous. CDR3 length equals 12 residues. Germline CDR1 reads MNHEY; CDR2 reads SVGEGT. V was clipped by 8 bases and J by 3 bases, with 9 bases between them. The CDR3 DNA reads TGTGCCAGCGGCTTTTGGACAGATACGCAGTATTTT. Translation gives CASGFWTDTQYF.

This clonotype was detected only a few times. The rearrangement links TRBV2 to TRBJ2-4; D might be TRBD2 (7 bases). The CDR3 totals 18 residues. Trimming stripped 2 bases from V and 0 bases from J, with 17 bases between. Looked up from germline, CDR1 is SNHLY and CDR2 is FYNNEI. In DNA, the CDR3 is TGTGCCAGCAGTGAATTGGCGGGGGCCACCCTAGCCAAAAACATTCAGTACTTC. Protein product: CASSELAGATLAKNIQYF.

This chain links TRBV7-9 with TRBJ2-1, with D possibly matching TRBD1 (5 bases). This CDR3 is 15 amino acids long. Germline V gene data show CDR1 as SEHNR and CDR2 as FQNEAQ (reference sequence). V was cut by 3 bases and J by 8 bases, with 17 bases left in between. In DNA, the CDR3 is TGTGCCAGCAGCTTCCTTGACCTGGGGCGAGATGAGCAGTTCTTC. This translates into CASSFLDLGRDEQFF.

This clonotype was seen a few times. The chain carries TRBV6-5 and TRBJ1-4, with D hard to call. The CDR3 extends over 12 amino acids. V was trimmed by 5 bases and J by 0 bases, leaving 1 base between them. Germline CDR1 and CDR2: MNHEY and SVGAGI. CDR3 in amino acids: CASSATNEKLFF. DNA of the CDR3: TGTGCCAGCAGTGCAACTAATGAAAAACTGTTTTTT.

The chain employs TRBV7-9 and TRBJ2-3; TRBD1 might be the D (6 bases). Trimming cost V 5 bases and J 1 base, with 22 bases left between them. This CDR3 is 18 amino acids long. Germline CDR1 reads SEHNR; CDR2 reads FQNEAQ (reference sequence). Here the CDR3 reads CASSPDLGTGHGTDTQYF. The CDR3 DNA reads TGTGCCAGCAGCCCCGACCTCGGTACAGGGCATGGCACAGATACGCAGTATTTT. Filled out from reference TRBV7-9 and TRBJ2-3, the complete variable domain reads DTGVSQNPRHKITKRGQNVTFRCDPISEHNRLYWYRQTLGQGPEFLTYFQNEAQLEKSRLLSDRFSAERPKGSFSTLEIQRTEQGDSAMYLCASSPDLGTGHGTDTQYFGPGTRLTVL.

This clonotype was seen ten or more times. The chain employs TRBV11-2 and TRBJ2-5; 10 bases align to TRBD2. With V trimmed by 5 bases and J by 2 bases, 2 bases remained unmatched. The CDR3 length is 14 residues. Per germline, CDR1 SGHAT and CDR2 FQNNGV. The CDR3, as DNA: TGTGCCAGCAGCCGAGCGGGGGGGCAAGAGACCCAGTACTTC. It yields the protein CASSRAGGQETQYF.

The CDR3 loop reads CASSGRDSPEETQYF. The CDR3 region has the DNA TGTGCCAGCAGCGGCCGGGACAGCCCTGAAGAGACCCAGTACTTC. The chain employs TRBV9 and TRBJ2-5, with TRBD1 identical over 7 bases. V dropped 3 bases and J dropped 3; count of bases not matched to a gene: 8. The CDR3 runs to 15 residues. Germline CDR1 is SGDLS and CDR2 is YYNGEE.

As concerns this clonotype: At one boundary the junction diverges from the germline segment, which might be a read error. This chain links TRBV20-1 with TRBJ1-2; a weak D match, TRBD1 (6 bases). Germline V gene data show CDR1 as DFQATT and CDR2 as SNEGSKA (reference sequence). The CDR3 length is 12 residues. The CDR3 bases are TGCGGTGCTCAAAGGGACATCTATGGCTACACCTTC. Its translation is CGAQRDIYGYTF.

In DNA, the CDR3 is TGCAGTGCAACGAACAGGGGCCACGAGCAGTACTTC. It translates to CSATNRGHEQYF. The gene calls are TRBV20-1 and TRBJ2-5; 7 nucleotides match TRBD1. The J call is doubtful: the DNA matches TRBJ2-7 better. The length of the CDR3 is 12 residues. In germline, CDR1 is DFQATT, CDR2 SNEGSKA (reference sequence).

CDR3 bases: TGTGCCAGCAGCTTAACCGCAGACTATGGCTACACCTTC. It is translated as CASSLTADYGYTF. The gene calls are TRBV7-8 and TRBJ1-2, with unresolved D. The CDR3 is made up of 13 amino acids. The V end was cut by 2 bases, the J end by 3 bases, with 7 bases between. Germline lookup yields CDR1 SGHVS and CDR2 FQNEAQ.

The CDR3 here is CASSQTGTDSNYGYTF. CDR3 DNA: TGTGCCAGCAGCCAGACTGGGACGGACTCTAACTATGGCTACACCTTC. This chain joins TRBV4-2 and TRBJ1-2; a weak D match, TRBD1 (5 bases). The ends were cut back, 3 bases at V and 0 bases at J, with 14 bases in the middle. Per germline, CDR1 LGHNA and CDR2 YNFKEQ. This CDR3 contains 16 residues.

This chain uses TRBV6-5 with TRBJ1-4; the D gene is possibly TRBD1 (6 bases). CDR1 is MNHEY, CDR2 SVGAGI, per germline. Trimming removed 0 bases from V and 2 bases from J, with 13 bases in between. CDR3 size: 17 residues. CDR3 DNA sequence: TGTGCCAGCAGTTACTCGGCTCTGGGGGGCACTAATGAAAAACTGTTTTTT. Residues: CASSYSALGGTNEKLFF.

This clonotype has more than one count but fewer than ten. CDR3 amino acids: CASSSGSEQYF. The CDR3 DNA reads TGTGCCAGCAGTTCGGGGTCCGAGCAGTACTTC. The V gene is TRBV12-3 or TRBV12-4, the J gene TRBJ2-7; a possible D gene is TRBD2 (5 bases). The CDR3 extends over 11 amino acids. V lost 4 bases to trimming and J lost 6 bases, with 7 bases between them.

The chain couples TRBV4-2 to TRBJ1-5; 8 nucleotides match TRBD1. V shed 4 bases and J 4 bases; nucleotides not matched to a gene: 15. Looked up from germline, CDR1 is LGHNA and CDR2 is YNFKEQ. This CDR3 spans 18 amino acids. The CDR3 sequence is CASSPDPATTGGNQPQHF. The CDR3 region has the DNA TGTGCCAGCAGCCCCGATCCGGCGACTACAGGGGGGAATCAGCCCCAGCATTTT.

This clonotype was counted between two and nine times. The rearrangement links TRBV29-1 to TRBJ1-2, with TRBD1 as a possible D gene (6 bases). Trimming cost V 4 bases and J 2 bases, with 17 bases left between them. CDR1 SQVTM and CDR2 ANQGSEA come from the germline V gene. There are 15 residues in the CDR3. The CDR3 sequence: CSVVSGAGGNYGYTF. CDR3 DNA sequence: TGCAGCGTTGTCTCAGGGGCTGGGGGGAACTATGGCTACACCTTC.

About this clonotype: One end of the junction does not line up with germline, which may come from a read error. This chain connects TRBV6-6 to TRBJ1-2; 9 bases match TRBD1. The CDR3 has 15 residues. From germline, CDR1 is MNHNY and CDR2 SVGAGI (reference sequence). The CDR3 reads CASSSNTGGADGYTF. The CDR3, as DNA: TGCGCCAGCAGTTCCAATACAGGGGGCGCTGATGGCTACACCTTC.

This clonotype was seen more than once but under ten times. The rearrangement uses TRBV27 and TRBJ2-1, with TRBD2 identical over 12 bases. The germline CDR1 and CDR2 sequences are MNHEY and SMNVEV (reference sequence). This CDR3 is built from 16 residues. V was pared by 3 bases and J by 3 bases, with 3 bases of the junction left unmatched. CDR3 protein: CASSFLTSGGYNEQFF. Here the CDR3 DNA reads TGTGCCAGCAGTTTTCTGACTAGCGGGGGCTACAATGAGCAGTTCTTC.

V gene TRBV6-6 combines with J gene TRBJ2-7; 7 bases match TRBD1. J was trimmed by 4 bases and V by 4 bases; bases with no gene match: 7. The germline gives CDR1 MNHNY, CDR2 SVGAGI (reference sequence). CDR3 length equals 14 residues. The CDR3 DNA is TGTGCCAGCAGTTTTGCCGGGACAGAGTACGAGCAGTACTTC. Residues: CASSFAGTEYEQYF.

This clonotype occurred a few times. The chain couples TRBV3-1 to TRBJ1-1, with D hard to call. This CDR3 contains 15 residues. The V and J ends lost 3 bases and 5 bases respectively, with 16 bases between them. In germline, CDR1 is LGHDT, CDR2 YNNKEL (reference sequence). DNA for the CDR3: TGTGCCAGCAGCCATGATCAACGGGTAGGAACTGAAGCTTTCTTT. Translating it yields CASSHDQRVGTEAFF.

The chain links TRBV7-8 to TRBJ2-1, with 7 bases identical to TRBD2. The CDR3 runs 17 residues. After removal of 1 base from V and 0 bases from J, the junction contained 6 bases not matched to a gene. Germline CDR1 reads SGHVS; CDR2 reads FQNEAQ. This CDR3 reads CASSLGVGGGSYNEQFF. The CDR3, as DNA: TGTGCCAGCAGCTTAGGGGTGGGGGGGGGCTCCTACAATGAGCAGTTCTTC. The full variable domain, rest sourced from reference TRBV7-8 and TRBJ2-1, is GAGVSQSPRYKVAKRGQDVALRCDPISGHVSLFWYQQALGQGPEFLTYFQNEAQLDKSGLPSDRFFAERPEGSVSTLKIQRTQQEDSAVYLCASSLGVGGGSYNEQFFGPGTRLTVL.

A few counts support this clonotype. The chain links TRBV20-1 to TRBJ2-5, with 9 positions matching TRBD2. The CDR3 spans 16 residues. Trimming took 1 base from V and 4 from J; bases not matched to a gene: 10. Germline CDR1 DFQATT, CDR2 SNEGSKA (reference sequence). CDR3 region: CSARVGLAGRRETQYF. CDR3 coding DNA: TGCAGTGCTAGAGTGGGGCTAGCGGGGAGAAGAGAGACCCAGTACTTC.

This clonotype showed up just a few times. The genes are TRBV6-2 or TRBV6-3 and TRBJ2-4; no reliable D call. V lost 6 bases and J lost 14, with 17 bases in between. The CDR3 sequence is 12 residues long. Per the germline V gene, CDR1 is MNHEY and CDR2 is SVGEGT. The CDR3 nucleotides read TGTGCCAGCAGCCTGGAATCTGGACGGGAGTACTTC. This sequence encodes CASSLESGREYF.

In this sample, this clonotype turned up a few times. This rearrangement joins TRBV10-3 to TRBJ1-2; no definite D call. This CDR3 spans 13 amino acids. Trimming stripped 3 bases from V and 8 bases from J, with 13 bases between. Germline assignment: CDR1 ENHRY and CDR2 SYGVKD. The CDR3 DNA follows: TGTGCCATCAGTGACCGGCTGAAGGAGGGCTACACCTTC. Encoded protein: CAISDRLKEGYTF.

V and J are TRBV25-1 and TRBJ2-3; the D gene is possibly TRBD2 (5 bases). The CDR3 is 15 amino acids. CDR1 MGHDK and CDR2 SYGVNS come from the germline V gene. Trimming stripped 3 bases from V and 2 bases from J, with 12 bases between. The CDR3 sequence is CASSDRRPDTDTQYF. DNA of the CDR3: TGTGCCAGCAGTGATAGGAGGCCCGACACAGATACGCAGTATTTT.